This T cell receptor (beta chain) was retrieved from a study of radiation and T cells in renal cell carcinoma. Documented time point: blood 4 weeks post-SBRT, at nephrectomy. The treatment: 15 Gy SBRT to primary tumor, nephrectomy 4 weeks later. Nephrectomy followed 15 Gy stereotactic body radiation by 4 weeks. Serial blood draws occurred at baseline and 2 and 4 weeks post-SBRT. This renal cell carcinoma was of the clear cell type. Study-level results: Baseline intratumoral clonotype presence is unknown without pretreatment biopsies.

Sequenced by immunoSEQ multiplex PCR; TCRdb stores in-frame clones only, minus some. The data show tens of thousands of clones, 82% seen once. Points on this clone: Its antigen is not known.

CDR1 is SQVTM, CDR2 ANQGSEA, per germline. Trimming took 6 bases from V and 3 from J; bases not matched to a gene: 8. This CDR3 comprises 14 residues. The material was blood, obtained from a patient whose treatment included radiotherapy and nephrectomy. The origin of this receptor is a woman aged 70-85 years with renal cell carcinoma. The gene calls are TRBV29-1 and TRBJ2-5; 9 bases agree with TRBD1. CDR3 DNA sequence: TGCAGCGTACGGAGAGGACAGGGGAAAGAGACCCAGTACTTC. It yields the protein CSVRRGQGKETQYF.